A single sample is the source of the 10 T cell receptor beta chains below, sequenced in a study of early T cells in non-severe SARS-CoV-2 infection. TCRdb fed the 5' RACE reads into MiXCR, producing one record per CDR3 protein. The table includes 87,000 or so distinct CDR3 sequences, less than 15% detected once. The sequenced sample was whole blood. The receptors come from an adult who was a healthcare worker with PCR-confirmed SARS-CoV-2 infection or an uninfected control (not recorded which).

This chain links TRBV14 with TRBJ2-3, with D perhaps being TRBD1 or TRBD2 (6 bases each). V was trimmed by 4 bases and J by 5 bases, leaving 16 bases between them. The CDR3 consists of 15 residues. Germline CDR1 SGHDN, CDR2 FVKESK. CDR3 DNA sequence: TGTGCCAGCAGCCTTGTGACGGGGGCGGGAGATACGCAGTATTTT. It specifies CASSLVTGAGDTQYF.

The genes are TRBV4-3 and TRBJ2-5; 7 nucleotides align to TRBD1. This CDR3 is 15 amino acids long. Germline loops: CDR1 LGHNA, CDR2 YSLEER. The V gene end was trimmed by 4 bases and the J gene end by 5 bases; junction bases not matched to a gene: 10. CDR3 sequence reads: CASSPGQAPRETQYF. In DNA form, the CDR3 reads TGCGCCAGCAGCCCAGGACAGGCCCCTAGGGAGACCCAGTACTTC.

The genes are TRBV7-9 and TRBJ1-1; D perhaps matches TRBD1 (6 bases). This CDR3 is 15 amino acids long. Germline V gene lookup returns CDR1 SEHNR and CDR2 FQNEAQ (reference sequence). With 5 bases removed from V and 1 base from J, the gap between germline ends came to 14 bases. CDR3 nucleotide sequence: TGTGCCAGCAGCCGACACAGGGATACGAACACTGAAGCTTTCTTT. It codes for CASSRHRDTNTEAFF. The variable domain in full, completed from reference TRBV7-9 and TRBJ1-1, reads DTGVSQNPRHKITKRGQNVTFRCDPISEHNRLYWYRQTLGQGPEFLTYFQNEAQLEKSRLLSDRFSAERPKGSFSTLEIQRTEQGDSAMYLCASSRHRDTNTEAFFGQGTRLTVV.

In its sample, this clonotype was seen a few times. This chain uses TRBV2 with TRBJ2-5, with TRBD2 matching 12 bases. This CDR3 comprises 16 residues. Germline CDR1 SNHLY, CDR2 FYNNEI. V gave up 1 base and J gave up 5 bases; unmatched junction bases: 5. CDR3 coding DNA: TGTGCCAGCAGTGAAGGACTAGCGGGGGTAGTGGAGACCCAGTACTTC. Its protein product is CASSEGLAGVVETQYF.

CDR3 region: CSGGGTGELFF. The CDR3 DNA sequence: TGCAGCGGCGGAGGCACCGGGGAGCTGTTTTTT. The chain employs TRBV29-1 and TRBJ2-2, with a possible D match to TRBD2 (5 bases). This CDR3 is 11 amino acids long. Between the trimmed V and J ends, which lost 7 bases and 4 bases, there was a span of 7 bases. Per the germline V gene, CDR1 is SQVTM and CDR2 is ANQGSEA.

In nucleotides, the CDR3 is TGCGCCAGCAGCTCGAGTGGGACAGGGCACATGAACACTGAAGCTTTCTTT. Its translation: CASSSSGTGHMNTEAFF. This rearrangement joins TRBV5-1 to TRBJ1-1, with 9 positions matching TRBD1. V trimming: 3 bases; J trimming: 0 bases; junction bases outside the gene matches: 9. Per germline, CDR1 SGHRS and CDR2 YFSETQ. CDR3 length equals 17 residues.

This clonotype was counted at least ten times. V usage is TRBV5-1 and J usage is TRBJ1-5; 7 bases match TRBD1. J lost 1 base, V lost 3 bases, and 1 base had no gene match. This CDR3 comprises 14 residues. Germline CDR1 is SGHRS and CDR2 is YFSETQ. CDR3 sequence (DNA): TGCGCCAGCAGCTGGGGACAGAGCAATCAGCCCCAGCATTTT. Translated: CASSWGQSNQPQHF.

This chain connects TRBV7-9 to TRBJ2-3; no firm D call. V lost 5 bases and J lost 8, with 17 bases in between. Germline CDR1 is SEHNR and CDR2 is FQNEAQ (reference sequence). The CDR3 consists of 14 residues. In DNA form, the CDR3 reads TGTGCCAGCAGCCTGGACCCGCGACCTGGTACGCAGTATTTT. It encodes CASSLDPRPGTQYF.

This clonotype appeared many times. The chain combines TRBV29-1 with TRBJ2-1; D is ambiguous. This CDR3 is built from 12 residues. The V end lost 7 bases, the J end lost 7 bases, and 14 bases lay between the germline ends. CDR1 and CDR2 from the germline V gene are SQVTM and ANQGSEA. In nucleotides, the CDR3 is TGCAGCGCGGCTGGGTCCCTGAATGAGCAGTTCTTC. It translates to CSAAGSLNEQFF.

This clonotype turned up a few times. V gene TRBV20-1 combines with J gene TRBJ1-1; 10 bases agree with TRBD1. The CDR3 has 16 residues. Trimming at V came to 5 bases and at J to 0 bases, leaving 9 bases not matched to a gene. In germline, CDR1 is DFQATT, CDR2 SNEGSKA (reference sequence). In nucleotides, the CDR3 is TGCAGTGCTGAGGACGGGACAGGGGAAATGAACACTGAAGCTTTCTTT. Protein: CSAEDGTGEMNTEAFF.